A single sample gave rise to the 23 T cell receptor beta chains below, sequenced in a study of blood T cell repertoires in COVID-19. Profiling relied on immunoSEQ multiplex PCR, and the TCRdb table lists in-frame clones only, not all of them. The sample has approximately 110,000 clones, 75% to 90% seen once. Material for sequencing was peripheral blood. These receptors originate from a man aged 65-85 years with acute or convalescent COVID-19.

The V and J genes are TRBV2 and TRBJ2-7; D might be TRBD2 (6 bases). Germline V gene lookup returns CDR1 SNHLY and CDR2 FYNNEI. With 6 bases removed from V and 3 bases from J, the gap between germline ends came to 15 bases. The CDR3 sequence is 14 residues long. The CDR3 DNA follows: TGTGCCAGCAGGGAGACTAGTACGCTCTACGAGCAGTACTTC. Residues: CASRETSTLYEQYF.

This clone came up once. This CDR3 is CASSPLAGETTSTDTQYF. The CDR3 DNA follows: TGTGCCAGCAGCCCTCTAGCGGGGGAGACCACTAGCACAGATACGCAGTATTTT. The chain links TRBV5-6 to TRBJ2-3; 10 nucleotides align to TRBD2. CDR3 length: 18 amino acids. The V gene's germline CDR1 is SGHDT and CDR2 YYEEEE. V shed 4 bases, J shed 0 bases, and the junction held 11 bases outside the gene matches.

The rearrangement joins TRBV29-1 to TRBJ1-1; D may be TRBD1 (5 bases). The germline gives CDR1 SQVTM, CDR2 ANQGSEA. Between the trimmed V and J ends, which lost 6 bases and 4 bases, there was a span of 15 bases. The CDR3 is made up of 13 amino acids. CDR3 residues: CSVSSGEGTEAFF. DNA of the CDR3: TGCAGCGTCTCATCGGGGGAAGGCACTGAAGCTTTCTTT.

The chain links TRBV7-2 to TRBJ2-2; the D is unclear. Trimming took 5 bases from V and 1 from J, leaving 11 bases between them. This CDR3 has 15 residues. CDR1 SGHTA and CDR2 FQGNSA come from the germline V gene. Written as DNA, the CDR3 is TGTGCCAGCAGCCGGAGTCCGGGGAACACCGGGGAGCTGTTTTTT. Its protein product is CASSRSPGNTGELFF.

This clone has only a few counts. The chain joins TRBV6-5 to TRBJ1-5; no definite D call. This CDR3 is built from 15 residues. Germline CDR1 MNHEY, CDR2 SVGAGI. The germline V and J ends were trimmed by 0 bases and 7 bases, with 13 bases remaining between them. In DNA form, the CDR3 reads TGTGCCAGCAGTTACTCCGGGGTGGGAGAGCAGCCCCAGCATTTT. It specifies CASSYSGVGEQPQHF.

The chain uses TRBV5-8 and TRBJ2-2; 8 bases match TRBD1. Losses at the gene ends were 7 bases for V and 6 bases for J; bases not matched to a gene: 11. The CDR3 covers 15 residues. Germline V gives CDR1 SGHTS, CDR2 YDEGEE. The CDR3 spells CASRLRTGRAGELFF. The CDR3 DNA follows: TGTGCCAGCCGACTGCGGACAGGGCGGGCCGGGGAGCTGTTTTTT.

The CDR3 nucleotides read TGTGCCAGCACCCAGCCCGGGGGGCAAGAGACCCAGTACTTC. Translation: CASTQPGGQETQYF. The chain recombines TRBV28 with TRBJ2-5, with 7 bases lining up with TRBD2. Germline lookup yields CDR1 MDHEN and CDR2 SYDVKM. The trim removed 7 bases at V and 2 bases at J, leaving 7 bases unmatched. The CDR3 consists of 14 residues.

The chain is built from TRBV30 and TRBJ2-1; TRBD2 matches 14 bases. The CDR3 spans 19 residues. Per germline, CDR1 GTSNPN and CDR2 SVGIG (reference sequence). The V segment lost 3 bases and the J segment 0 bases; nucleotides outside the gene matches: 10. CDR3 amino acids: CAWSRWTSGRNSSYNEQFF. The CDR3 DNA reads as TGTGCCTGGAGCCGTTGGACTAGCGGGAGGAACAGCTCCTACAATGAGCAGTTCTTC.

This clone was seen just once. The chain links TRBV30 to TRBJ2-2; perhaps TRBD2 as D (6 bases). The ends were cut back, 6 bases at V and 6 bases at J, with 14 bases in the middle. Germline V gene sequence: CDR1 GTSNPN, CDR2 SVGIG (reference sequence). The CDR3 consists of 13 residues. CDR3 protein: CACGGRAPGELFF. The DNA of the CDR3 is TGTGCCTGCGGGGGTAGGGCCCCCGGGGAGCTGTTTTTT.

The chain combines TRBV18 with TRBJ2-5, with 7 positions matching TRBD2. This CDR3 spans 15 amino acids. Germline-derived CDR1 and CDR2 are KGHSH and LQKENI. The V and J ends lost 1 base and 4 bases, in that order; junction bases with no gene match: 6. CDR3 DNA: TGTGCCAGCTCACCACGTACGGGAGGCGGAGAGACCCAGTACTTC. It codes for CASSPRTGGGETQYF.

The V gene is TRBV6-5, the J gene TRBJ2-7, with 8 bases lining up with TRBD2. CDR3 size: 14 residues. Germline CDR1 MNHEY, CDR2 SVGAGI. The ends lost 6 bases at V and 3 bases at J; junction bases unmatched: 7. CDR3 sequence reads: CASSVEGTSYEQYF. CDR3 coding DNA: TGTGCCAGCAGCGTAGAGGGGACTAGCTACGAGCAGTACTTC.

The chain is built from TRBV5-8 and TRBJ2-7; TRBD1 agrees at 8 bases. The CDR3 extends over 14 amino acids. Trimming cost V 9 bases and J 0 bases; bases outside gene matches: 8. Germline V CDR1 and CDR2: SGHTS, YDEGEE. The DNA of the CDR3 is TGTGCCACCGACAGGGGCGCCGTCTCCTACGAGCAGTACTTC. Residues: CATDRGAVSYEQYF. Combining the CDR3 with reference TRBV5-8 and TRBJ2-7 gives the whole variable domain EAGVTQSPTHLIKTRGQQATLRCSPISGHTSVYWYQQALGLGLQFLLWYDEGEERNRGNFPPRFSGRQFPNYSSELNVNALELEDSALYLCATDRGAVSYEQYFGPGTRLTVT.

This clone appeared once. This chain joins TRBV28 and TRBJ1-1; tentatively, D is TRBD1 (6 bases). The CDR3 spans 16 residues. Trimming pared 2 bases from V and 0 bases from J, leaving 13 bases between. Germline V gives CDR1 MDHEN, CDR2 SYDVKM. The CDR3, as DNA: TGTGCCAGCAGTTTAAGACAGGCGAAAATGAACACTGAAGCTTTCTTT. This gives the protein CASSLRQAKMNTEAFF.

V gene TRBV2 combines with J gene TRBJ1-6; D unresolved. CDR3 length equals 15 residues. Trimming shortened V by 0 bases and J by 10 bases, and 13 bases separated the two germline ends. Germline values: CDR1 SNHLY, CDR2 FYNNEI. The CDR3 DNA reads as TGTGCCAGCAGTGAAGCCGGAAGGAGAGGCTCACCCCTCCACTTT. This encodes CASSEAGRRGSPLHF.

This chain uses TRBV3-1 (or the pseudogene TRBV3-2) with TRBJ2-3; TRBD2 matches at 11 bases. CDR1 and CDR2 (germline): LGHDT, YNNKEL (reference sequence). CDR3 size: 16 residues. Unmatched junction bases numbered 9, after V lost 1 base and J lost 9 bases. The CDR3 region has the DNA TGTGCCAGCAGCCAAGGGGTAGCGGGAGGGCAGTTAACGCAGTATTTT. Amino acids: CASSQGVAGGQLTQYF.

The chain employs TRBV6-1 and TRBJ2-5; TRBD2 is a possible D gene (5 bases). The CDR3 consists of 15 residues. CDR1 MNHNS and CDR2 SASEGT come from the germline V gene. Trimming took 2 bases from V and 5 from J, leaving 15 bases between them. Here the CDR3 DNA reads TGTGCCAGCAGTGAAAATCTAGCCCGTACGGAGACCCAGTACTTC. As protein: CASSENLARTETQYF.

The rearrangement links TRBV3-1 (or the pseudogene TRBV3-2) to TRBJ1-5; TRBD1 is a possible D gene (5 bases). This CDR3 is built from 14 residues. The V end was cut by 1 base, the J end by 3 bases, with 7 bases between. Looked up from germline, CDR1 is LGHDT and CDR2 is YNNKEL (reference sequence). This CDR3 reads CASSQARANQPQHF. CDR3 coding DNA: TGTGCCAGCAGCCAAGCCAGGGCCAATCAGCCCCAGCATTTT.

For the CDR3, the DNA is TGTGCCAGCAGTTACTCCGGGACTGCCTACGAGCAGTACTTC. Protein sequence: CASSYSGTAYEQYF. The chain combines TRBV6-5 with TRBJ2-7, with a tentative D call TRBD2 (6 bases). The V gene's germline CDR1 is MNHEY and CDR2 SVGAGI. The CDR3 has 14 residues. The germline V and J ends were trimmed by 0 bases and 2 bases, with 8 bases remaining between them.

The chain recombines TRBV2 with TRBJ1-2; possible D gene TRBD1, 5 bases. Looked up from germline, CDR1 is SNHLY and CDR2 is FYNNEI. The CDR3 spans 15 residues. V lost 4 bases and J lost 7, with 19 bases in between. The DNA of the CDR3 is TGTGCCAGCAGTGGTCGGGGCGTGGGGGGTGGTGGCTACACCTTC. Translation: CASSGRGVGGGGYTF.

This chain links TRBV28 with TRBJ2-6, with 8 bases lining up with TRBD1. Trimming at V came to 10 bases and at J to 2 bases, leaving 4 bases not matched to a gene. The V gene's germline CDR1 is MDHEN and CDR2 SYDVKM. CDR3 length: 14 amino acids. CDR3: CATLDRAGANVLTF. The CDR3, as DNA: TGTGCCACCCTGGACAGGGCTGGGGCCAACGTCCTGACTTTC.

The chain links TRBV5-1 to TRBJ2-2; the match to TRBD2 covers 12 bases. Per germline, CDR1 SGHRS and CDR2 YFSETQ. The CDR3 is 16 residues long. V trimming: 4 bases; J trimming: 6 bases; junction bases outside the gene matches: 7. The chain's CDR3 is CASSGRLAGESGELFF. The CDR3 nucleotides are TGCGCCAGCAGCGGTAGACTAGCGGGAGAGTCCGGGGAGCTGTTTTTT. Using reference TRBV5-1 and TRBJ2-2 for the parts outside the CDR3, the full variable domain is KAGVTQTPRYLIKTRGQQVTLSCSPISGHRSVSWYQQTPGQGLQFLFEYFSETQRNKGNFPGRFSGRQFSNSRSEMNVSTLELGDSALYLCASSGRLAGESGELFFGEGSRLTVL.

The chain has TRBV3-1 (or the pseudogene TRBV3-2) and TRBJ1-6; no reliable D call. This CDR3 is 15 amino acids long. In germline, CDR1 is LGHDT, CDR2 YNNKEL (reference sequence). V was cut by 7 bases and J by 3 bases, with 13 bases left in between. CDR3 nucleotide sequence: TGTGCCAGCAAGGTGGCAGGAAACTATAATTCACCCCTCCACTTT. Translating it yields CASKVAGNYNSPLHF.

This sequence joins TRBV28 and TRBJ1-2, with 8 bases lining up with TRBD1. Germline CDR1 is MDHEN and CDR2 is SYDVKM. Germline trimming cut 2 bases from V and 8 bases from J; bases unmatched to any gene: 10. This CDR3 is built from 15 residues. CDR3 region: CASSLRLTGAGGYTF. The CDR3 DNA reads TGTGCCAGCAGTTTACGGCTGACAGGGGCTGGGGGCTACACCTTC.